This TCR beta chain was profiled in a study of T cells in Graves' hyperthyroidism and ophthalmopathy. Overall study findings and caveats: Ophthalmopathy prediction by the model preceded onset by a median roughly 6 months.

Germline values: CDR1 MNHNS, CDR2 SASEGT. Trimming removed 6 bases at V and 7 bases at J, with 12 bases between. The CDR3 spans 13 residues. This clonotype was seen ten or more times. Its cognate antigen is unknown. TCR beta CDR3 region amplification was performed from RNA transcripts. During a first-round RT-PCR of the TCR CDR3, the HTBI primer set was used. MiXCR was run by TCRdb on the multiplex PCR reads, yielding one entry per CDR3 protein. The sample lists nearly 750,000 distinct CDR3 sequences; 35% were seen once. Graves' hyperthyroidism was deemed stable given no ophthalmopathy progression within 18 months. Pregnant or lactating patients were excluded, as were those with uncontrolled infection or other autoimmune disease.

The TCR comes from a woman between 40 and 55 years old with Graves' hyperthyroidism. The sequencing input was blood. The V and J genes are TRBV6-1 and TRBJ2-2; no definite D call. The CDR3 nucleotides read TGTGCCAGCAGCCCAGGTTCCCACGGGGAGCTGTTTTTT. Translated, it gives CASSPGSHGELFF.